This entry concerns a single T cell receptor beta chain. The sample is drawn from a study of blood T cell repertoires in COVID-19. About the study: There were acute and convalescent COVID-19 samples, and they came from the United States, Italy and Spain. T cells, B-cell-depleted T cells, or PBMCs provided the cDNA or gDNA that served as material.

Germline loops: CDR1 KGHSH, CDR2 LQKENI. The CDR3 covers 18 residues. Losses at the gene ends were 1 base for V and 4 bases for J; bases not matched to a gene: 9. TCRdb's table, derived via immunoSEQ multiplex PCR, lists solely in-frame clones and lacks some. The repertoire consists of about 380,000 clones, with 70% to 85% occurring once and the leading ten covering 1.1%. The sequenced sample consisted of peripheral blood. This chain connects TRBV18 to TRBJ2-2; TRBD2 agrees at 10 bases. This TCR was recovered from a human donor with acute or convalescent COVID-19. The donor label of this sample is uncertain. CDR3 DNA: TGTGCCAGCTCACCACTCGCTAGCGGGAGTTCGGTCACCGGGGAGCTGTTTTTT. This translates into CASSPLASGSSVTGELFF. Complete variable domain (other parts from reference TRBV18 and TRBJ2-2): NAGVMQNPRHLVRRRGQEARLRCSPMKGHSHVYWYRQLPEEGLKFMVYLQKENIIDESGMPKERFSAEFPKEGPSILRIQQVVRGDSAAYFCASSPLASGSSVTGELFFGEGSRLTVL.